These T cell receptor beta chains were read from a single sample in a study of blood T cell repertoires in COVID-19. This table comes from immunoSEQ multiplex PCR, and its TCRdb copy is limited to in-frame clones, with some not included. The data contain about 330,000 clones, around 83% of them singletons. The sequencing sample was made of peripheral blood. These receptors were taken from a woman aged 50 to 60 with acute or convalescent COVID-19. The conserved cysteine and the conserved F or W are not part of the CDR3 here.

V,J,CDR3
TRBV30,TRBJ2-7,ARGDNSYEQY
TRBV5-1,TRBJ1-1,ASFRGDANTEAF
TRBV5-1,TRBJ1-1,ASSSLTEGEAF
TRBV19,TRBJ1-1,ASSLGHSMNTEAF
TRBV29-1,TRBJ1-2,SADAWTGADGYT
TRBV27,TRBJ1-2,ASSLSETGGDGYT
TRBV19,TRBJ1-4,ASTLPGQPNEKLF
TRBV2,TRBJ1-1,ASIEEQGADEAF
TRBV14,TRBJ1-2,ASSQGSGYGYT
TRBV6-5,TRBJ1-1,ASSPDGINTEAF
TRBV30,TRBJ2-3,AWSKGLAGTDTQY
TRBV5-6,TRBJ1-2,ASSLVRTENYGYT
TRBV19,TRBJ2-7,ATSTTQTGTSVYEQY
TRBV6-5,TRBJ1-2,ASSFGTTNYGYT
TRBV6-5,TRBJ2-5,ASSSLSETQY
TRBV15,TRBJ1-2,ATSRGVGQNYGYT
TRBV4-1,TRBJ2-1,ASSQVQGSRNEQF
TRBV6-2/TRBV6-3,TRBJ1-1,ASSVPGQGRTEAF
TRBV5-4,TRBJ1-1,ASSLGYGGVAEAF
TRBV10-1,TRBJ2-3,ASSTGIGTDTQY
TRBV29-1,TRBJ2-2,SPMAGVVGELF
TRBV30,TRBJ1-1,AWSKVVMGAGRTEAF
TRBV5-1,TRBJ2-7,ASSLAGTIEQY
TRBV5-1,TRBJ2-3,ASGLSSTDTQY
TRBV2,TRBJ2-1,ASSASPVAGPSSYNEQF
TRBV4-1,TRBJ2-6,ASSHPPTGSGANVLT
TRBV5-1,TRBJ1-1,ASSRTTGGYRNTEAF
TRBV20-1,TRBJ2-1,SASRPGADNEQF
TRBV4-1,TRBJ2-2,ASSPNPTGNTGELF
TRBV2,TRBJ1-4,ASSSTASNEKLF
TRBV13,TRBJ1-1,ASSFGRNTEAF
TRBV27,TRBJ2-5,ASKDRGHLETQY
TRBV28,TRBJ1-5,ASEASGGSQPQH
TRBV12-3/TRBV12-4,TRBJ1-1,ASSFIRNTEAF
TRBV18,TRBJ1-2,ASSPRGADYGYT
TRBV5-1,TRBJ2-1,ASSLDGTREQF
TRBV2,TRBJ1-1,ASKRIWGDEAF
TRBV6-2/TRBV6-3,TRBJ2-3,ASSPRDFTDTQY
TRBV9,TRBJ2-2,ASSGITGELF
TRBV9,TRBJ2-5,ASSVEGRQETQY
TRBV5-4,TRBJ1-1,ASSIDRVEAF
TRBV11-2,TRBJ2-1,ASRLMTPEQF
TRBV11-2,TRBJ1-1,ASSFRTGGWNTEAF
TRBV5-4,TRBJ2-3,ASSVDGDTQY
TRBV7-2,TRBJ1-2,ASSLGVRGRSNYGYT
TRBV2,TRBJ2-7,ASSYDRGSANEQY
TRBV30,TRBJ1-1,AWSIRAGVAF
TRBV18,TRBJ1-1,ASSSGLSNTEAF
TRBV11-2,TRBJ2-3,ASSPVAGYTDTQY
TRBV29-1,TRBJ1-4,SVGGANEKLF
TRBV29-1,TRBJ1-2,SVGGNGYT
TRBV27,TRBJ2-7,ASSLGQIPYEQY
TRBV27,TRBJ2-3,ASSLFGTSGPDTQY
TRBV9,TRBJ2-7,ASSVVANTYEQY
TRBV10-3,TRBJ2-5,AISDSLSGGKETQY